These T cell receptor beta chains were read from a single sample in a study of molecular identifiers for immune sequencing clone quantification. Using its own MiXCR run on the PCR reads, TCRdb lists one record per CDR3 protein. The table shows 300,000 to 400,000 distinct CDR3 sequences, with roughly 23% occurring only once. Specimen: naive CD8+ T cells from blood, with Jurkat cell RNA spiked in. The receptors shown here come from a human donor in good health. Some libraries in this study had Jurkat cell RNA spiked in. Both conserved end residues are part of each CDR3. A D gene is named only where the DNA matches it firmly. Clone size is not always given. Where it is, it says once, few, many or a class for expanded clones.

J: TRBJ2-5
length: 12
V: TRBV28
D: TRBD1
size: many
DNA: TGTGCCATCGACAGGGGCGATGAGACCCAGTACTTC
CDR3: CAIDRGDETQYF

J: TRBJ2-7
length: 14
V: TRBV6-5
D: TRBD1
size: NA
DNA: TGTGCCAGCTACTCCGGGACAGGGCCCTACGAGCAGTACTTC
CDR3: CASYSGTGPYEQYF

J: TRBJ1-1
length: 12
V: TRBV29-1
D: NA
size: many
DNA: TGCAGCGCTAAGACAAGGAACACTGAAGCTTTCTTT
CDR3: CSAKTRNTEAFF

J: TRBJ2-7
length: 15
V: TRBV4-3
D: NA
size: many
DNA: TGCGCCAGCAGCCAAGATAGAACTAGTAGGGACCTGCAGTACTTC
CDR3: CASSQDRTSRDLQYF

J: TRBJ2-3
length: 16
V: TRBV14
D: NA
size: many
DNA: TGTGCCAGCAGCCTCCCAAGAAGCGCAAACACAGATACGCAGTATTTT
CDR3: CASSLPRSANTDTQYF

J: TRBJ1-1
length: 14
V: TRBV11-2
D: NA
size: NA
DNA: TGTGCCAGCAGCTTATTAAGGGGCTTCGCTGAAGCTTTCTTT
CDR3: CASSLLRGFAEAFF

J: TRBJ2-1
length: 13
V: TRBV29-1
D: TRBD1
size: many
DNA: TGCAGCGCCCGGGACAGGGTTTCGAATGAGCAGTTCTTC
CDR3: CSARDRVSNEQFF

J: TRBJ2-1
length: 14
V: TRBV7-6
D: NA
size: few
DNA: TGTGCCAGCAGCTTAGAAGGTCGTGGGGATGAGCAGTTCTTC
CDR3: CASSLEGRGDEQFF

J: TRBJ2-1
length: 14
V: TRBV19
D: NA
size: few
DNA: TGTGCCAGTAGTACCGGGGCCGGCCAGGCAGAGCAGTTCTTC
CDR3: CASSTGAGQAEQFF

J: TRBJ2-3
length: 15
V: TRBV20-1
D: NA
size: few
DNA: TGCAGTGCTAGAGACCTGGACCAACTCACAGATACGCAGTATTTT
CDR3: CSARDLDQLTDTQYF

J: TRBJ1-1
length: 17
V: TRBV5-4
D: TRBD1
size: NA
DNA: TGTGCCAGCAGCTTGGTTTTAGGGACAGGGATGAGCACTGAAGCTTTCTTT
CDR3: CASSLVLGTGMSTEAFF

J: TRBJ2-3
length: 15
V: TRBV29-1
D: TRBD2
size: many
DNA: TGCAGCGTTGAAGGCGGACTAGGGGAAACAGATACGCAGTATTTT
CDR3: CSVEGGLGETDTQYF

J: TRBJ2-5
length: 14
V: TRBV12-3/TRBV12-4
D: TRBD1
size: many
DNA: TGTGCCAGCAGTTTGGCAGGGGGCTTGGAGACCCAGTACTTC
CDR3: CASSLAGGLETQYF

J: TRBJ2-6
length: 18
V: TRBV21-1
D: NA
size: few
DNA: TGTGCCAGCAGCAATGCCGAGTTACGTGCGTTAGGGGCCAACGTCCTGACTTTC
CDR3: CASSNAELRALGANVLTF

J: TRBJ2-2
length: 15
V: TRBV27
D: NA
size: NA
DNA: TGTGCCAGCAGGGGAAGGGGGACGAACACCGGGGAGCTGTTTTTT
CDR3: CASRGRGTNTGELFF

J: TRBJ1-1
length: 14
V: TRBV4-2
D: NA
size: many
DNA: TGTGCCAGCAGGGAACGGGCCCAGGACACTGAAGCTTTCTTT
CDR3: CASRERAQDTEAFF

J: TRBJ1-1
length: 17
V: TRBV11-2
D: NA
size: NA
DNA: TGTGCCAGCAGCTTAACCGTCTCCGCGGAGCCGAACACTGAAGCTTTCTTT
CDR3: CASSLTVSAEPNTEAFF

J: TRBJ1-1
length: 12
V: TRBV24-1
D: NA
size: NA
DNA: TGTGCCACCAGTGAACGTGGACAGAGAGCTCTCTTT
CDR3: CATSERGQRALF

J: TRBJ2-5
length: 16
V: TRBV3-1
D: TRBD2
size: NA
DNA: TGTGCCAGCAGCCAAGACCTTAGCGGGGGGCCAGAGACCCAGTACTTC
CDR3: CASSQDLSGGPETQYF

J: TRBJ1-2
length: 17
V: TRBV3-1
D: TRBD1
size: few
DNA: TGTGCCAGCAGCCCCCGGCAGGGGGTGAGGACTAACTATGGCTACACCTTC
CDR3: CASSPRQGVRTNYGYTF

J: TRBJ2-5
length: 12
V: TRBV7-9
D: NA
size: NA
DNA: TGTGCCAGCAGCGCCTTTGCGGAGACCCAGTACTTC
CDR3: CASSAFAETQYF

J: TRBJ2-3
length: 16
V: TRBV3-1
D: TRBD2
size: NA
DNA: TGTGCCAGCAGCCAAGTGTTCGCGGGAGGGACAGATACGCAGTATTTT
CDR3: CASSQVFAGGTDTQYF

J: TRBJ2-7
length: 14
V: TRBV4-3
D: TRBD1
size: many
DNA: TGCGCCAGCAGCCAAGATGACAGGGACTACGAGCAGTACTTC
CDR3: CASSQDDRDYEQYF

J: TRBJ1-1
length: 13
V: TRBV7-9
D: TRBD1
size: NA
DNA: TGTGCCAGCAGCTCGACAGGGTCTAAGGAGGCTTTCTTT
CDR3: CASSSTGSKEAFF

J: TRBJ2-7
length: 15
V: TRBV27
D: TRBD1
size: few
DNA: TGTGCCAGCAGCCTCACGGGACAGGGCATCTACGAGCAGTACTTC
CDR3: CASSLTGQGIYEQYF

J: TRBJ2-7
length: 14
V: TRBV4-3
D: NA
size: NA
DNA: TGCGCCAGCAGCCAAGATCAGCCGGGTAACGAGCAGTACTTC
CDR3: CASSQDQPGNEQYF

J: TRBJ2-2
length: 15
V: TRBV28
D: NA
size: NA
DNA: TGTGCCAGCAGTTTTAGGACCCTTCACACCGGGGAGCCGTTTTTT
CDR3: CASSFRTLHTGEPFF

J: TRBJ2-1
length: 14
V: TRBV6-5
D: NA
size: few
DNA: TGTGCCAGCAGTTCCCTGGAACTAAAAAATGAGCAGTTCTTC
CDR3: CASSSLELKNEQFF

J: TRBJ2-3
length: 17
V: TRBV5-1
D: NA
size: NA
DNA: TGCGCCAGCAGCCCCTTTGGGGCCGAGATTAGCACAGATACGCAGTATTTT
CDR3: CASSPFGAEISTDTQYF

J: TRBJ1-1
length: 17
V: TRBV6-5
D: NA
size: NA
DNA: TGTGCCAGCAGTTACTCGATTCCATACGGGCCGGATACTGAAGCTTTCTTT
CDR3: CASSYSIPYGPDTEAFF

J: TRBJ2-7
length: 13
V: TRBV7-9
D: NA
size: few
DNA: TGTGCCAGCAGCCTGCCAGCCTCCCGCGAGCAGTACTTC
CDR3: CASSLPASREQYF

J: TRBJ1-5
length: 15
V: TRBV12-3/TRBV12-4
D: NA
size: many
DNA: TGTGCCAGCAGTTTAGGCGTCGATAGCAATCAGCCCCAGCATTTT
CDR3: CASSLGVDSNQPQHF

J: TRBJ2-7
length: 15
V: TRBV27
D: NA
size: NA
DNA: TGTGCCAGCAGTCCTTTTGGCCCGACCTCCTACGAGCAGTACTTC
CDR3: CASSPFGPTSYEQYF

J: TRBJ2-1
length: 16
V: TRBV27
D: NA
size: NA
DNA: TGTGCCAGCAGTTTATCTCCGGGGGGCCTTCACAATGAGCAGTTCTTC
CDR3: CASSLSPGGLHNEQFF

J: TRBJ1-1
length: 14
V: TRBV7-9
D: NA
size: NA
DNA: TGTGCCAGCAGCTTAGCCGGGACCCAGCATGAAGCTTTCTTT
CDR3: CASSLAGTQHEAFF

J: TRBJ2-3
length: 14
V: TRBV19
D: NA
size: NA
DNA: TGTGCCAGTAGTATAGGGGGCGGATTAGATACGCAGTATTTT
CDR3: CASSIGGGLDTQYF

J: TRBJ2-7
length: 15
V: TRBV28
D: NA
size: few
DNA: TGTGCCAGCAGTTTAAGGGGGCTAGCGGCGTACGAGCAGTACTTC
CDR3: CASSLRGLAAYEQYF

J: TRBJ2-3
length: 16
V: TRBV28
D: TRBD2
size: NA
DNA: TGTGCCAGCAGTTTATTAATAGCGGGAGGCACAGATACGCAGTATTTT
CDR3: CASSLLIAGGTDTQYF

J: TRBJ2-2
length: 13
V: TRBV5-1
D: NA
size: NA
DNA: TGCGCTACGCCCGACAGCAACACCGGGGAGCTGTTTTTT
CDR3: CATPDSNTGELFF

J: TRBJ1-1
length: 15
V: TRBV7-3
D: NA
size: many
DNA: TGTGCCAGCAGCTTAGGGGTGGGCGCGGGCACTGAAGCTTTCTTT
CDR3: CASSLGVGAGTEAFF

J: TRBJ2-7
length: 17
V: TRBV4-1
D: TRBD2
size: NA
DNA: TGCGCCAGCAGCCATTTGTCTTTGAGCGGGGGAACCTACGAGCAGTACTTC
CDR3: CASSHLSLSGGTYEQYF

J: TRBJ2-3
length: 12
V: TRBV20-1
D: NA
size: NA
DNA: TGCAGTGCCAATGATCTGGAGAGGACGCAGTATTTT
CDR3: CSANDLERTQYF

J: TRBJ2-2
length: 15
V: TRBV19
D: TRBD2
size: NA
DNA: TGTGCCAGTCACTCTGGCGGGGGGTATACCGGGGAGCTGTTTTTT
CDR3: CASHSGGGYTGELFF

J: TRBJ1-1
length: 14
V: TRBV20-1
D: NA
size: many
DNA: TGCAGTGCTAGAGATTCGACAGAGAACACTGAAGCTTTCTTT
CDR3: CSARDSTENTEAFF

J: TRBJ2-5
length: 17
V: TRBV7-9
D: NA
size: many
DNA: TGTGCCAGCAGCTCTCCCCTAACAGGGAACCAGGGAGAGACCCAGTACTTC
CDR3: CASSSPLTGNQGETQYF

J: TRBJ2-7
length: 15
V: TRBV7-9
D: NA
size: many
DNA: TGTGCCAGCAGCTTATCAAGAGGACCCTCCTACGAGCAGTACTTC
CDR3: CASSLSRGPSYEQYF

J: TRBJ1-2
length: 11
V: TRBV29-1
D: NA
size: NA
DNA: TGCAGCGTTAAGACAGATTATGGCTACACCTTC
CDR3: CSVKTDYGYTF

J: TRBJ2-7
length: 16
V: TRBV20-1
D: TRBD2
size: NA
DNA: TGCAGTGCTAGAGGGGGGAGCGGGAAAAGCTCCTACGAGCAGTACTTC
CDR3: CSARGGSGKSSYEQYF

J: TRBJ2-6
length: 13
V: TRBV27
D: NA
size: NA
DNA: TGTGCCAGCGGTTTAGCTGGGGCCAACGTCCTGACTTTC
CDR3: CASGLAGANVLTF

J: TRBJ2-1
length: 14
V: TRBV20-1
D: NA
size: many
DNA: TGCAGTGCTAGATCACGGGGGCATCAGGATGAGCAGTTCTTC
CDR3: CSARSRGHQDEQFF

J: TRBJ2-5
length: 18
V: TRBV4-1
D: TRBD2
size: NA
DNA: TGCGCCAGCAGCCTGGGGACTAGCGGGGGGGCCGTTCGAGAGACCCAGTACTTC
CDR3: CASSLGTSGGAVRETQYF

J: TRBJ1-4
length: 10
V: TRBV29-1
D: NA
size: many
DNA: TGTGTTGGTCAGGATGAAAAACTGTTTTTT
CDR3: CVGQDEKLFF

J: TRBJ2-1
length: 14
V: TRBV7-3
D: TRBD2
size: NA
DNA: TGTGCCAGCAGCTCAGGCGCTGGCGGGGGTGAGCAGTTCTTC
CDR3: CASSSGAGGGEQFF

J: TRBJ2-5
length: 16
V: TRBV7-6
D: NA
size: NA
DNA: TGTGCCAGCAGCCCTATCCTGGAGCTGGCGGGAGAGACCCAGTACTTC
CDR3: CASSPILELAGETQYF

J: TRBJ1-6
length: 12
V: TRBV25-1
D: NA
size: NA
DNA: TGTGCCAGCAGGGACTTTAATTCACCCCTCCACTTT
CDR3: CASRDFNSPLHF